This TCR beta chain was obtained from a study of CD8 T cells in ankylosing spondylitis. By frequency in the sample, this clonotype is medium-sized (0.01 to 0.1%). Germline assignment: CDR1 DFQATT and CDR2 SNEGSKA (reference sequence). V was cut by 2 bases and J by 0 bases, with 9 bases left in between. CDR3 length: 14 residues. Making use of molecular barcodes, quantitative 5'-RACE generated TCR beta libraries. TCRdb passed the 5' RACE reads through MiXCR, listing each CDR3 protein once. Of over 110,000 distinct CDR3 sequences in the sample, 7.5% to 9.5% were seen once. Sequences were obtained from synovial fluid, either unsorted or a sorted T cell fraction (not recorded which). The chain carries TRBV20-1 and TRBJ2-3; D is unresolved. This receptor was identified in a male donor with ankylosing spondylitis. CDR3 DNA: TGCAGTGCTAGACCTCTGACTAGCACAGATACGCAGTATTTT. Translating it yields CSARPLTSTDTQYF.